This section outlines one TCR beta chain sequence together with its context. This entry belongs to a study of blood T cell repertoires in COVID-19. On the study more broadly: Material from acute and convalescent COVID-19 was sourced from the United States, Italy and Spain. The cDNA or gDNA used as material had been derived from T cells, B-cell-depleted T cells, or PBMCs.

CDR1 is SGHTA, CDR2 FQGNSA, per germline. The CDR3 runs to 17 residues. With 4 bases clipped from V and 2 bases from J, the junction kept 13 bases outside the gene matches. Source study methods: Reference gene primers were amplified, and this amplification served to estimate nucleated cell counts. The repertoire was sequenced with immunoSEQ multiplex PCR; TCRdb's copy has only in-frame clones and lacks some. The DNA was the basis for D and trimming; V, J and clone size are from that table. The sample holds 120,000 or so clones, around 80% seen once. The gene calls are TRBV7-2 and TRBJ2-7, with 8 nucleotides matching TRBD2. The material sequenced was peripheral blood. The sequence was obtained from a man in his 70s with acute or convalescent COVID-19. CDR3 sequence: CASSWGRSAGGAYEQYF. The CDR3 DNA is TGTGCCAGCAGCTGGGGTCGAAGCGCGGGGGGTGCCTACGAGCAGTACTTC. Filled out from reference TRBV7-2 and TRBJ2-7, the complete variable domain reads GAGVSQSPSNKVTEKGKDVELRCDPISGHTALYWYRQSLGQGLEFLIYFQGNSAPDKSGLPSDRFSAERTGGSVSTLTIQRTQQEDSAVYLCASSWGRSAGGAYEQYFGPGTRLTVT.